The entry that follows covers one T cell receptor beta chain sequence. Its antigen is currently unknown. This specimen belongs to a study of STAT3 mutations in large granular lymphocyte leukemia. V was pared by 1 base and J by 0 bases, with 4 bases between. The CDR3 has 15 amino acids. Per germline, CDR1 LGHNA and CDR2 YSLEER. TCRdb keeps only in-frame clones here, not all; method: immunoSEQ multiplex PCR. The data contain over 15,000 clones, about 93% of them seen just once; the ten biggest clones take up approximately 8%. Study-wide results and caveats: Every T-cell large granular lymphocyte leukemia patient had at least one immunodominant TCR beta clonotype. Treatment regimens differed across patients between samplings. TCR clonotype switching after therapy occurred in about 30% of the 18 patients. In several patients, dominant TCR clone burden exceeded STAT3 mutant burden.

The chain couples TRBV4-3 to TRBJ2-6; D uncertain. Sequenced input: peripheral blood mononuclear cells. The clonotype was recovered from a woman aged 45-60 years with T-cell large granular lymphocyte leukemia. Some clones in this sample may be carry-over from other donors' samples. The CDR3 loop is CASSQVSSGANVLTF. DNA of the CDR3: TGCGCCAGCAGCCAAGTGAGCTCTGGGGCCAACGTCCTGACTTTC.